This is a list of T cell receptor beta chains from one sample in a study of cytomegalovirus exposure and HLA in healthy donors. Here immunoSEQ multiplex PCR was the method, and the copy in TCRdb shows in-frame clones only, minus some. The sample lists about 160,000 clones; 75% to 90% were seen once. The sequencing input was PBMCs. The receptors were gathered from a woman under 30 in good health and CMV-seronegative. Both conserved end residues are trimmed from each CDR3.

j_call: TRBJ2-1
v_call: TRBV18
cdr3_aa: ASSPREARQLIFRSYNEQF

j_call: TRBJ1-1
v_call: TRBV7-9
cdr3_aa: ASSFTGTAGEAF

j_call: TRBJ1-3
v_call: TRBV15
cdr3_aa: ATSRGVREANTIY

j_call: TRBJ2-1
v_call: TRBV27
cdr3_aa: ASSFGLAGAHEQF

j_call: TRBJ2-1
v_call: TRBV19
cdr3_aa: ASRPPPGQGGNEQF

j_call: TRBJ2-7
v_call: TRBV30
cdr3_aa: AWRVSGSNEQY

j_call: TRBJ1-5
v_call: TRBV30
cdr3_aa: AWAGQGDQPQH

j_call: TRBJ1-1
v_call: TRBV27
cdr3_aa: ASSWTGQTEAF

j_call: TRBJ1-2
v_call: TRBV13
cdr3_aa: ASSLIGISEQPG

j_call: TRBJ1-2
v_call: TRBV28
cdr3_aa: ASSFLDGNGYT